This T cell receptor (beta chain) was found in a study of T cell responses to AZD1222 COVID-19 vaccine. Second-dose intervals of approximately 4 or approximately 12 weeks were pooled. Profiled with immunoSEQ multiplex PCR; TCRdb holds only in-frame clones, not every one. The sample includes some 150,000 clones, approximately 87% seen only once; the top ten take 4.3%. A word on this clone: Antigen unknown.

The CDR3 runs 15 residues. Losses at the gene ends were 0 bases for V and 1 base for J; bases not matched to a gene: 3. The V gene's germline CDR1 is MNHEY and CDR2 SVGAGI. General study findings and limits: Donors, mostly white British, included more females; clonal diversity was possibly underestimated. Reportedly, nearly half the spike-specific TCRs target unmutated variant regions.

V usage is TRBV6-5 and J usage is TRBJ2-7; 7 nucleotides align to TRBD1. The TCR was taken from an adult who received the AZD1222 COVID-19 vaccine. The sample in question was peripheral blood, obtained 28 days after the second AZD1222 dose. CDR3 sequence (DNA): TGTGCCAGCAGTTACTCGATGACAGGGTCCTACGAGCAGTACTTC. The encoded protein is CASSYSMTGSYEQYF.